The clone carrying this T cell receptor (beta chain) appeared a few times. This sample is drawn from a study of T cells of healthy individuals. V lost 3 bases to trimming and J lost 6 bases; unmatched junction nucleotides: 2. CDR3 length equals 14 residues. The germline gives CDR1 SGHTA, CDR2 FQGTGA. One entry per CDR3 protein results from TCRdb running MiXCR on the 5' RACE reads. The table has approximately 100,000 distinct CDR3 sequences, approximately 16% seen once. The chain employs TRBV7-3 and TRBJ2-3; 11 bases line up with TRBD2. This TCR derives from a human donor in good health. The CDR3 region has the DNA TGTGCCAGCAGCTTGACTAGCGGGACTGATACGCAGTATTTT. It codes for CASSLTSGTDTQYF.